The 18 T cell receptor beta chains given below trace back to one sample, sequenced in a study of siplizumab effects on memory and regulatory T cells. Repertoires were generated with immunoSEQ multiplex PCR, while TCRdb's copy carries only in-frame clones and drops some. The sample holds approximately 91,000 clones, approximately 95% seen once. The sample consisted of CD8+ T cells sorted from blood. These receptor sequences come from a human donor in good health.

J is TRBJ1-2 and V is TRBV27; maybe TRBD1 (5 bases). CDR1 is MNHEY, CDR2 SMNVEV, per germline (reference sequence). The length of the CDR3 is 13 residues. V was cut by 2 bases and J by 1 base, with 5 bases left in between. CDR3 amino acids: CASSLQGNYGYTF. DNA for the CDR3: TGTGCCAGCAGTTTACAGGGTAACTATGGCTACACCTTC.

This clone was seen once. CDR3 nucleotides: TGTGCCATCAGTGAGAGCGACCCCAGGTACAATGAGCAGTTCTTC. It encodes CAISESDPRYNEQFF. The chain combines TRBV10-3 with TRBJ2-1; D not resolved. The CDR3 has 15 residues. The V gene's germline CDR1 is ENHRY and CDR2 SYGVKD. V was clipped by 2 bases and J by 4 bases, with 12 bases between them.

CDR3 sequence: CASLSGRAYNEQFF. In nucleotides, the CDR3 is TGTGCCAGCCTAAGCGGGAGGGCCTACAATGAGCAGTTCTTC. This chain uses TRBV6-1 with TRBJ2-1, with TRBD2 identical over 10 bases. Germline V gene sequence: CDR1 MNHNS, CDR2 SASEGT. The V gene end was trimmed by 8 bases and the J gene end by 2 bases; junction bases not matched to a gene: 3. The CDR3 extends over 14 amino acids.

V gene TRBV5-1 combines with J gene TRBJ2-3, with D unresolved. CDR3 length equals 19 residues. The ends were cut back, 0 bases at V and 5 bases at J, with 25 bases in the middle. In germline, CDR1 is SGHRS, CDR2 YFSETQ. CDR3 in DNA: TGCGCCAGCAGCTTGGACTTCCGACTGGTCCGGATTGTAGGAGATACGCAGTATTTT. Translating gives CASSLDFRLVRIVGDTQYF.

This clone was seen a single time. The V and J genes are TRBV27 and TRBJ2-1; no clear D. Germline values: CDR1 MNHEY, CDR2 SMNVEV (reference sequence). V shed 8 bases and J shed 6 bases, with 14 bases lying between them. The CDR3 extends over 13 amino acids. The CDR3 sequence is CASSFFGFNEQFF. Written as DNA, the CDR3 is TGTGCCAGCTCCTTTTTCGGGTTCAATGAGCAGTTCTTC.

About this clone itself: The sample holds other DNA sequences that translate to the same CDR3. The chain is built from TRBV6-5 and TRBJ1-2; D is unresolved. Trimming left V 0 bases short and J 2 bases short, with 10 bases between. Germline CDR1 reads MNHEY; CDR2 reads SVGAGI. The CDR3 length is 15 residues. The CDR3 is CASSYSGRTNYGYTF. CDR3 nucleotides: TGTGCCAGCAGTTACTCAGGGCGTACCAACTATGGCTACACCTTC.

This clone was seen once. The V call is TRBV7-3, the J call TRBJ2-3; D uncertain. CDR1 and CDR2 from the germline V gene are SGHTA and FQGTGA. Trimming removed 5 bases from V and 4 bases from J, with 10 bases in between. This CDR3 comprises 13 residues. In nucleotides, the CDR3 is TGTGCCAGCAGCCCTGAGGCACCAGATACGCAGTATTTT. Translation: CASSPEAPDTQYF.

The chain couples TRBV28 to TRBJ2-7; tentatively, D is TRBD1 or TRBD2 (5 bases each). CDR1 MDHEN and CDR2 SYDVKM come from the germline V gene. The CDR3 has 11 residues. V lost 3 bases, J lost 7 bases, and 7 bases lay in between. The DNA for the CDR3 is TGTGCCAGCAGTTTTGGGGGTGAGCAGTACTTC. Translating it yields CASSFGGEQYF.

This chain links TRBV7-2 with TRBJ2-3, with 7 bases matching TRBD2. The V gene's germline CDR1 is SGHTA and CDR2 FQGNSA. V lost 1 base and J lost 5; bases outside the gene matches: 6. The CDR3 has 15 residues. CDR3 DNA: TGTGCCAGCAGCTTAGTCGGACTAGAAATAGATACGCAGTATTTT. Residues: CASSLVGLEIDTQYF.

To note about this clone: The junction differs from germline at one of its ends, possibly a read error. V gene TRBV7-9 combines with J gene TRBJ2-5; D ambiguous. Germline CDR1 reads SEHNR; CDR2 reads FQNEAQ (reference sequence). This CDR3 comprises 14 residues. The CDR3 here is CASSLDRSLAAQYF. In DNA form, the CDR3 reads TGTGCCAGCAGTTTAGACCGGTCCTTGGCGGCCCAGTACTTC.

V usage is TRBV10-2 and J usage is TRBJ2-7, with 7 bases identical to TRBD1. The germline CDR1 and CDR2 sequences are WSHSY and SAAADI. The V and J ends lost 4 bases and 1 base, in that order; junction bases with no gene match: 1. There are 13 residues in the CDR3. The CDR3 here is CASSVQGSYEQYF. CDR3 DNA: TGCGCCAGCAGTGTACAGGGGTCCTACGAGCAGTACTTC.

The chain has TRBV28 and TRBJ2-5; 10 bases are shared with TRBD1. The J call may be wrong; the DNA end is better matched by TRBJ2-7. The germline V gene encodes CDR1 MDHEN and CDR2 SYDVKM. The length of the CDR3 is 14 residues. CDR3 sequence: CASSPGQGSYEQYF. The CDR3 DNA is TGTGCCAGCAGCCCGGGACAGGGGTCCTACGAGCAGTACTTC.

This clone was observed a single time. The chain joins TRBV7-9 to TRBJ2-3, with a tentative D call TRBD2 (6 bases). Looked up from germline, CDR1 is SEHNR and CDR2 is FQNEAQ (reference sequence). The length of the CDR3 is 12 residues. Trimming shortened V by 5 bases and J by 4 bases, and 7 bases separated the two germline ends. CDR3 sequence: CASSPGADTQYF. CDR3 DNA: TGTGCCAGCAGCCCGGGGGCAGATACGCAGTATTTT.

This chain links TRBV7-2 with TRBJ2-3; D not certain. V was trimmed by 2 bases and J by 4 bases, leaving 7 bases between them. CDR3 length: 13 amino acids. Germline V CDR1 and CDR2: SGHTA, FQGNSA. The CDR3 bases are TGTGCCAGCAGCTTAATTCTGTCAGATACGCAGTATTTT. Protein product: CASSLILSDTQYF.

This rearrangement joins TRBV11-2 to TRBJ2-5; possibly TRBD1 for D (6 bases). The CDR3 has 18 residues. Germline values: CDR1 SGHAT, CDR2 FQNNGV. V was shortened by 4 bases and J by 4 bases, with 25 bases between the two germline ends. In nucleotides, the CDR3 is TGTGCCAGCAGCTCCGGACAGCTCAGACCCCTTGAGGGAGAGACCCAGTACTTC. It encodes CASSSGQLRPLEGETQYF. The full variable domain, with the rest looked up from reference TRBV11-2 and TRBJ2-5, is EAGVAQSPRYKIIEKRQSVAFWCNPISGHATLYWYQQILGQGPKLLIQFQNNGVVDDSQLPKDRFSAERLKGVDSTLKIQPAKLEDSAVYLCASSSGQLRPLEGETQYFGPGTRLLVL.

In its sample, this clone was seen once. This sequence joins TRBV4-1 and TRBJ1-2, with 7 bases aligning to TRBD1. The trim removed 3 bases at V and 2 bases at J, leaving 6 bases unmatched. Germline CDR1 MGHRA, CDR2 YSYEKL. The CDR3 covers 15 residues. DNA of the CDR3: TGCGCCAGCAGCCAGCTAACAGGGGAAAACTATGGCTACACCTTC. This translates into CASSQLTGENYGYTF.

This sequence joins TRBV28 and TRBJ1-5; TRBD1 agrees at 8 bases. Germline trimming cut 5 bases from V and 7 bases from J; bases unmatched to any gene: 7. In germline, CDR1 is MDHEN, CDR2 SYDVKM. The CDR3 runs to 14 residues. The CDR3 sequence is CASSPRQGRQPQHF. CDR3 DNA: TGTGCCAGCAGTCCGCGACAGGGGCGGCAGCCCCAGCATTTT.

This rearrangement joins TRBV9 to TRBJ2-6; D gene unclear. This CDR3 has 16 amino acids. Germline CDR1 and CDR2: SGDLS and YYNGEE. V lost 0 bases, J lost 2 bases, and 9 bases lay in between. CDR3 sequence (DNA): TGTGCCAGCAGCGTAGGCGTCGCGGCTGGGGCCAACGTCCTGACTTTC. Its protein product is CASSVGVAAGANVLTF.